This is a list of T cell receptor beta chains from one sample in a study of blood T cell repertoires in COVID-19. Measured with immunoSEQ multiplex PCR; TCRdb has only the in-frame clones, and not every one. The sample holds some 80,000 clones, 85% seen once. The sequencing sample was made of peripheral blood. These receptors all come from a man between 45 and 60 years old with COVID-19, enrolled during active disease. Each CDR3 is given with its conserved first and last residue. A D gene is named only where the DNA matches it firmly. Expanded clones get a size class; other rows say once, few or many, or leave the size out.

>TRBV5-1|few|TRBD2|16|TRBJ2-1
CASSLWLAGDPNEQFF
TGCGCCAGCAGCTTATGGCTAGCGGGGGACCCTAACGAGCAGTTCTTC
>TRBV6-6|NA|TRBD1|14|TRBJ1-1
CASSSGQGLTEAFF
TGTGCCAGCAGTTCCGGACAGGGACTCACTGAAGCTTTCTTT
>TRBV6-5|NA|NA|14|TRBJ2-1
CASSYPGTGNEQFF
TGTGCCAGCAGTTACCCCGGGACTGGCAATGAGCAGTTCTTC
>TRBV6-4|NA|NA|15|TRBJ1-2
CASRREAATGYGYTF
TGTGCCAGCAGAAGGGAGGCAGCGACCGGCTATGGCTACACCTTC
>TRBV18|NA|TRBD1|15|TRBJ1-2
CASSPPGQSNYGYTF
TGTGCCAGCTCACCGCCGGGACAGAGTAATTATGGCTACACCTTC
>TRBV7-9|once|NA|15|TRBJ2-1
CASSPVGGSYNEQFF
TGTGCCAGCAGCCCCGTAGGGGGCTCCTACAATGAGCAGTTCTTC
>TRBV7-2|NA|TRBD1|15|TRBJ2-7
CASSLYGTVSYEQYF
TGTGCCAGCAGCTTATACGGGACAGTCTCCTACGAGCAGTACTTC
>TRBV11-2|NA|TRBD1|13|TRBJ2-5
CASSRDRRETQYF
TGTGCCAGCAGCCGGGACAGGCGAGAGACCCAGTACTTC
>TRBV6-4|NA|TRBD2|16|TRBJ2-2
CASSDLAGEGTGELFF
TGTGCCAGCAGTGACCTAGCGGGAGAGGGCACCGGGGAGCTGTTTTTT
>TRBV7-8|NA|NA|12|TRBJ2-3
CASSPSTDTQYF
TGTGCCAGCAGCCCCTCCACAGATACGCAGTATTTT
>TRBV5-4|medium-sized|NA|14|TRBJ2-3
CASSFRGRTDTQYF
TGTGCCAGCAGCTTCAGGGGGAGGACAGATACGCAGTATTTT
>TRBV4-1|NA|TRBD2|17|TRBJ2-2
CASSQANLAGGPGELFF
TGCGCCAGCAGCCAAGCAAATCTAGCGGGAGGACCCGGGGAGCTGTTTTTT
>TRBV7-9|NA|NA|14|TRBJ1-1
CASSFGGKNTEAFF
TGTGCCAGCAGCTTTGGGGGCAAGAACACTGAAGCTTTCTTT
>TRBV3-1/TRBV3-2|NA|TRBD1|17|TRBJ2-1
CASSQEILGTGANEQFF
TGTGCCAGCAGCCAAGAAATTTTAGGGACAGGAGCCAATGAGCAGTTCTTC
>TRBV7-9|NA|NA|15|TRBJ2-5
CASSLGVGGQETQYF
TGTGCCAGCAGCTTAGGGGTGGGAGGCCAAGAGACCCAGTACTTC
>TRBV7-9|NA|NA|14|TRBJ2-7
CASSLGSISYEQYF
TGTGCCAGCAGCTTAGGTAGTATATCCTACGAGCAGTACTTC
>TRBV28|few|NA|15|TRBJ1-2
CASTGGGDGAYGYTF
TGTGCCAGCACCGGAGGAGGGGACGGAGCCTATGGCTACACCTTC
>TRBV3-1/TRBV3-2|NA|TRBD1|14|TRBJ2-7
CASSQGGTGTEQYF
TGTGCCAGCAGCCAAGGGGGGACAGGGACCGAGCAGTACTTC
>TRBV2|NA|NA|11|TRBJ1-2
CASGGFEGYTF
TGTGCCAGCGGAGGGTTTGAGGGCTACACCTTC
>TRBV3-1/TRBV3-2|NA|NA|15|TRBJ2-5
CASSQGGTLKETQYF
TGTGCCAGCAGCCAGGGCGGGACGTTGAAAGAGACCCAGTACTTC
>TRBV7-9|NA|NA|13|TRBJ2-7
CASSLASSYEQYF
TGTGCCAGCAGCTTAGCCAGCTCCTACGAGCAGTACTTC
>TRBV18|NA|NA|13|TRBJ1-4
CASCRGIGEKLFF
TGTGCCAGCTGCAGGGGAATTGGTGAAAAACTGTTTTTT
>TRBV5-1|NA|TRBD2|18|TRBJ2-1
CASSLGAGVAGARGEQFF
TGCGCCAGCAGCTTGGGGGCCGGGGTAGCGGGAGCTCGGGGTGAGCAGTTCTTC
>TRBV19|NA|TRBD2|13|TRBJ2-1
CASSPRQGGEQFF
TGTGCCAGTAGCCCCCGGCAGGGAGGGGAGCAGTTCTTC